This T cell receptor (beta chain) emerged from a study of T cell responses to AZD1222 COVID-19 vaccine. General study results and limits: Increases in Spike-specific TCR breadth and depth were seen after two AZD1222 doses. White British donors predominated, females outnumbered males, and clonal diversity was possibly underestimated. Close to half of spike-specific TCRs reportedly recognize unmutated variant regions.

The assay was immunoSEQ multiplex PCR, and TCRdb's table has in-frame clones only and misses some. The table records 120,000 to 150,000 clones, 90% to 95% of them present only once. The table lists this clone with a count of one. Its cognate antigen is unknown. With V trimmed by 6 bases and J by 6 bases, 8 bases remained unmatched. Germline loops: CDR1 SNHLY, CDR2 FYNNEI. The CDR3 contains 14 residues. Analysis merged second doses at about 4 or about 12 weeks. This TCR was recovered from an adult who received the AZD1222 COVID-19 vaccine. The chain has TRBV2 and TRBJ2-1; 7 nucleotides agree with TRBD2. Sample: peripheral blood, taken 28 days after the second AZD1222 dose. The CDR3 spells CASSREAGINEQFF. The CDR3 DNA is TGTGCCAGCAGCCGGGAGGCCGGGATCAATGAGCAGTTCTTC.